This entry describes one T cell receptor (beta chain). The data belong to a study of blood T cell repertoires in COVID-19. Whole-study context: T cells, B-cell-depleted T cells, or PBMCs provided the cDNA or gDNA that served as material.

Clones were read by immunoSEQ multiplex PCR, and TCRdb kept only the in-frame ones, dropping some. The repertoire includes 150,000 or so clones, 80% of them detected once, and less than 4% sits in the top ten. The TCR originated in a woman aged 55-69 years who had recovered from COVID-19. Source material: PBMCs or T cells enriched from blood (not recorded which).

Written as DNA, the CDR3 is TGCGCCAGCAGCGCGGGACAGGGGGCACGAGAGACCCAGTACTTC. Protein: CASSAGQGARETQYF. This chain uses TRBV5-1 with TRBJ2-5, with 12 bases aligning to TRBD1. The CDR3 has 15 residues. Germline V lookup: CDR1 SGHRS, CDR2 YFSETQ. V shed 4 bases, J shed 4 bases, and the junction held 5 bases outside the gene matches.